What follows are 8 T cell receptor beta chains derived from one specimen sequenced in a study of blood T cell repertoires in COVID-19. Data came from immunoSEQ multiplex PCR; TCRdb stores just in-frame clones and leaves some out. In the table there are about 220,000 clones, around 83% of which are singletons. Sequencing input: peripheral blood. These receptors were collected from a woman of 80 years or more with COVID-19, enrolled during active disease.

The chain has TRBV3-1 (or the pseudogene TRBV3-2) and TRBJ2-1; 8 bases fit TRBD2. V lost 4 bases and J lost 4; bases outside the gene matches: 6. The germline CDR1 and CDR2 sequences are LGHDT and YNNKEL (reference sequence). The CDR3 is 15 amino acids. CDR3 nucleotides: TGTGCCAGCAGCCTCCCGGGACTAGGGTACAATGAGCAGTTCTTC. It translates to CASSLPGLGYNEQFF.

The chain recombines TRBV27 with TRBJ2-1, with TRBD2 matching 9 bases. V was clipped by 5 bases and J by 2 bases; unmatched bases: 7. Germline CDR1 MNHEY, CDR2 SMNVEV (reference sequence). This CDR3 contains 16 residues. CDR3: CASSLILAGAYNEQFF. The CDR3 nucleotides read TGTGCCAGCAGTCTCATACTAGCGGGCGCCTACAATGAGCAGTTCTTC.

This chain uses TRBV18 with TRBJ1-1, with 7 bases matching TRBD1. Germline assignment: CDR1 KGHSH and CDR2 LQKENI. V lost 5 bases and J lost 1; bases outside the gene matches: 1. The CDR3 totals 13 residues. CDR3: CASSAGGNTEAFF. The CDR3 coding sequence is TGTGCCAGCTCAGCAGGGGGGAACACTGAAGCTTTCTTT.

The rearrangement joins TRBV7-9 to TRBJ1-1; 7 positions match TRBD1. The germline gives CDR1 SEHNR, CDR2 FQNEAQ (reference sequence). The J segment lost 0 bases and the V segment lost 3 bases, leaving 4 bases of the junction unmatched. CDR3 size: 15 residues. As DNA, the CDR3 is TGTGCCAGCAGCTTTCCAGGGGGAATGAACACTGAAGCTTTCTTT. This gives the protein CASSFPGGMNTEAFF.

This sequence joins TRBV25-1 and TRBJ2-1; D might be TRBD1 (6 bases). Trimming took off 6 bases at V and 2 bases at J, with 14 bases between the two ends. This CDR3 comprises 15 residues. CDR1 and CDR2 (germline): MGHDK, SYGVNS. The CDR3 sequence: CASSRTSGAYNEQFF. The DNA for the CDR3 is TGTGCCAGCAGCCGGACGTCAGGGGCCTACAATGAGCAGTTCTTC.

The chain has TRBV6-5 and TRBJ2-7, with D maybe TRBD1 (6 bases). Germline V gene sequence: CDR1 MNHEY, CDR2 SVGAGI. The CDR3 extends over 15 amino acids. V lost 6 bases to trimming and J lost 3 bases, with 18 bases between them. CDR3 DNA: TGTGCCAGCAGCGCCCCTGGACAGTTAGTCTACGAGCAGTACTTC. Translating gives CASSAPGQLVYEQYF.

This clone was seen a few times. This sequence joins TRBV5-1 and TRBJ1-5, with TRBD1 matching over 7 bases. This CDR3 comprises 15 residues. Germline V CDR1 and CDR2: SGHRS, YFSETQ. Unmatched junction bases numbered 4, after V lost 4 bases and J lost 0 bases. CDR3 sequence (DNA): TGCGCCAGCAGCGCGGGACAGAATAGCAATCAGCCCCAGCATTTT. Residues: CASSAGQNSNQPQHF.

The rearrangement joins TRBV7-2 to TRBJ1-1; 7 positions match TRBD1. Trimming removed 5 bases from V and 5 bases from J; junction bases left unmatched: 11. This CDR3 is built from 15 residues. Germline CDR1 reads SGHTA; CDR2 reads FQGNSA. The CDR3 protein is CASSPQGQAATEAFF. In DNA form, the CDR3 reads TGTGCCAGCAGCCCACAAGGACAGGCGGCGACTGAAGCTTTCTTT.